Included here is one T cell receptor beta chain sequence, with context. Its cognate antigen is unknown. With 3 bases clipped from V and 2 bases from J, the junction kept 3 bases outside the gene matches. Germline V gene data show CDR1 as MDHEN and CDR2 as SYDVKM. This CDR3 contains 14 residues. TCRdb keeps only in-frame clones here, not all; method: immunoSEQ multiplex PCR. The sample comprises roughly 51,000 clones, roughly nine tenths of which are singletons, and 0.55% to 0.65% rests with the top ten. The sample comes from a study of graft-versus-host responses after intestinal transplantation. This chain connects TRBV28 to TRBJ2-5; 7 bases are a match to TRBD2. This sample comprised unstimulated CD4+ T cells sorted from spleen or lymph node cells, obtained before transplant. The source is a human donor who was the organ donor for an intestinal transplant. CDR3 coding DNA: TGTGCCAGCAGTTTGGGAGGGGCTCAAGAGACCCAGTACTTC. Protein sequence: CASSLGGAQETQYF.